Below, 10 T cell receptor beta chains from the same sample are listed, as sequenced in a study of cytomegalovirus exposure and HLA in healthy donors. The primer mix had 60 Vbeta and 13 Jbeta primers. Sequenced by immunoSEQ multiplex PCR; TCRdb stores in-frame clones only, minus some. Of some 170,000 clones in the sample, about 81% were seen once. Sequencing was done on a sample of PBMCs. Source of these receptors: a woman aged 18-29 years in good health and CMV-seronegative.

The rearrangement links TRBV20-1 to TRBJ1-6; D is undetermined. The CDR3 length is 11 residues. Germline CDR1 DFQATT, CDR2 SNEGSKA (reference sequence). Trimming cost V 6 bases and J 6 bases, with 6 bases left between them. The DNA for the CDR3 is TGCAGTGCAGCCCCTAATTCACCCCTCCACTTT. Its translation is CSAAPNSPLHF.

This clone was observed once. J is TRBJ2-1 and V is TRBV5-1, with D perhaps TRBD2 (6 bases). Germline-derived CDR1 and CDR2 are SGHRS and YFSETQ. The CDR3 runs 14 residues. Trimming cost V 3 bases and J 1 base, with 8 bases left between them. CDR3 DNA sequence: TGCGCCAGCAGCTCCGGGACTTCCTACAATGAGCAGTTCTTC. Translated: CASSSGTSYNEQFF.

This chain uses TRBV10-3 with TRBJ2-7, with 11 bases fitting TRBD1. Germline lookup yields CDR1 ENHRY and CDR2 SYGVKD. Unmatched junction bases numbered 5, after V lost 4 bases and J lost 3 bases. CDR3 length: 15 residues. The CDR3 protein is CAISGGGTGGYEQYF. The CDR3 nucleotides are TGTGCCATCAGTGGAGGGGGGACAGGGGGCTACGAGCAGTACTTC.

The chain employs TRBV5-1 and TRBJ2-7; 8 nucleotides align to TRBD1. Germline V gene sequence: CDR1 SGHRS, CDR2 YFSETQ. J was trimmed by 5 bases and V by 4 bases; bases with no gene match: 5. The CDR3 has 13 amino acids. CDR3 DNA sequence: TGCGCCAGCAGCCGTAAGACAGGGGACGAGCAGTACTTC. Its protein is CASSRKTGDEQYF.

V is TRBV6-4 and J is TRBJ2-3, with TRBD2 matching 10 bases. Trimming at V came to 3 bases and at J to 4 bases, leaving 10 bases not matched to a gene. The CDR3 runs to 17 residues. Germline loops: CDR1 MRHNA, CDR2 SNTAGT. Here the CDR3 DNA reads TGTGCCAGCAGTGAGACTAAATTAGCGGGGGGCGCAGATACGCAGTATTTT. Translating it yields CASSETKLAGGADTQYF.

This clone appeared a single time. This chain uses TRBV6-5 with TRBJ1-1, with TRBD1 as a possible D gene (6 bases). V was clipped by 7 bases and J by 0 bases, with 15 bases between them. CDR3 length: 15 amino acids. The V gene's germline CDR1 is MNHEY and CDR2 SVGAGI. Here the CDR3 DNA reads TGTGCCAGCAAGCTACAGGGACAAATGAACACTGAAGCTTTCTTT. Amino acid sequence: CASKLQGQMNTEAFF.

The chain joins TRBV28 to TRBJ1-2, with TRBD1 matching 7 bases. From germline, CDR1 is MDHEN and CDR2 SYDVKM. The V and J ends lost 5 bases and 4 bases, in that order; junction bases with no gene match: 13. This CDR3 has 16 amino acids. CDR3 amino acids: CASSVLGRDRVYGYTF. CDR3 in DNA: TGTGCCAGCAGTGTTTTGGGCCGGGACAGAGTCTATGGCTACACCTTC.

This sequence joins TRBV5-8 and TRBJ2-2; the D gene is possibly TRBD2 (5 bases). Per the germline V gene, CDR1 is SGHTS and CDR2 is YDEGEE. Between the trimmed V and J ends, which lost 4 bases and 7 bases, there was a span of 17 bases. The CDR3 contains 15 residues. In nucleotides, the CDR3 is TGTGCCAGCAGCGAGGGTCATCCGGGCGTCGGGGAGCTGTTTTTT. Protein sequence: CASSEGHPGVGELFF.

The J gene is TRBJ2-5, the V gene TRBV2, with TRBD2 matching over 15 bases. CDR3 length equals 16 residues. With 5 bases clipped from V and 4 bases from J, the junction kept 5 bases outside the gene matches. Germline V gene data show CDR1 as SNHLY and CDR2 as FYNNEI. CDR3 loop: CASSPGLAGGRETQYF. The DNA of the CDR3 is TGTGCCAGCAGTCCAGGACTAGCGGGAGGGCGAGAGACCCAGTACTTC.

The CDR3: CASSQTRTSGRPISYEQYF. In DNA, the CDR3 is TGCGCCAGCAGCCAAACCCGGACTAGCGGGAGACCCATTTCCTACGAGCAGTACTTC. The chain uses TRBV4-1 and TRBJ2-7, with 13 bases lining up with TRBD2. There are 19 residues in the CDR3. With V trimmed by 2 bases and J by 1 base, 11 bases remained unmatched. The germline gives CDR1 MGHRA, CDR2 YSYEKL.